This TCR beta chain was captured by sequencing in a study of blood T cell repertoires in COVID-19. Looking at the study overall: Some COVID-19 samples were acute and others convalescent; all came from the United States, Italy and Spain. PBMCs, B-cell-depleted T cells, or T cells provided the cDNA or gDNA that made up the material.

Trimming cost V 0 bases and J 3 bases, with 6 bases left between them. The CDR3 contains 14 residues. Germline CDR1 MNHEY, CDR2 SMNVEV (reference sequence). Under the authors' procedure: Amplification of reference gene primers was used by the study to estimate nucleated cell counts. The data were produced by immunoSEQ multiplex PCR, yet TCRdb's version contains in-frame clones alone and is incomplete. V and J calls plus clone size are reproduced from that table; the DNA served to infer D and trimming. The sample carries fewer than 350,000 clones, more than 75% recorded once. The rearrangement joins TRBV27 to TRBJ1-5, with no clear D. Sequenced material: peripheral blood. The clonotype was recovered from a woman in her twenties or thirties who had recovered from COVID-19. The CDR3 protein is CASSLSGYNQPQHF. CDR3 DNA sequence: TGTGCCAGCAGTTTATCCGGGTACAATCAGCCCCAGCATTTT.